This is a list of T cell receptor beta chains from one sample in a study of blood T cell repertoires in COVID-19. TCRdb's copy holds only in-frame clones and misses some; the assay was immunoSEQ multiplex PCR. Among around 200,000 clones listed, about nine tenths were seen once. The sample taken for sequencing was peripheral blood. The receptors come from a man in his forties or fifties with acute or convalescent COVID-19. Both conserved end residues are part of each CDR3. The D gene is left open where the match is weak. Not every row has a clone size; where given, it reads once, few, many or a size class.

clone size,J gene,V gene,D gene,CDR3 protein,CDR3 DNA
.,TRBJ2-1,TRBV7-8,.,CASSRANDEQFF,TGTGCCAGCAGCCGCGCTAATGATGAGCAGTTCTTC
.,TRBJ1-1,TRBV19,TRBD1,CASSIGTGDGVVRTEAFF,TGTGCCAGTAGTATCGGGACAGGGGACGGGGTAGTTCGCACTGAAGCTTTCTTT
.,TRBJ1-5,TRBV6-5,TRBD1,CASRQGASNQPQHF,TGTGCCAGCAGACAGGGGGCTAGCAATCAGCCCCAGCATTTT
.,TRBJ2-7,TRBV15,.,CATSSGTGSYYEQYF,TGTGCCACCAGCTCTGGTACAGGGTCGTACTACGAGCAGTACTTC
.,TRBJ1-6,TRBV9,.,CASSAYDGEHSPLHF,TGTGCCAGCAGCGCCTATGACGGGGAGCATTCACCCCTCCACTTT
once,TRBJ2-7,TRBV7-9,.,CASSFSTVSYEQYF,TGTGCCAGCAGCTTTTCCACAGTCTCCTACGAGCAGTACTTC
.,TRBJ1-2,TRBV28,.,CASLFGGGYTF,TGTGCCAGCCTCTTTGGGGGGGGCTACACCTTC
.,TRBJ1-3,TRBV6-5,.,CASSYSRRGSGNTIYF,TGTGCCAGCAGTTACTCGCGAAGGGGCTCTGGAAACACCATATATTTT
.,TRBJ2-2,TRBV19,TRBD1,CASSIGTGRKSGELFF,TGTGCCAGTAGTATAGGGACAGGGAGGAAATCCGGGGAGCTGTTTTTT
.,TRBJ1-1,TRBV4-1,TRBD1,CASSQVDRGLLNTEAFF,TGCGCCAGCAGCCAAGTAGACAGGGGTCTTCTGAACACTGAAGCTTTCTTT
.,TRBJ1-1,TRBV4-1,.,CASSQGESTEAFF,TGCGCCAGCAGCCAAGGAGAATCAACGGAAGCTTTCTTT
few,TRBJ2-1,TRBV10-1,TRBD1,CASSGRQGGTYNEQFF,TGCGCCAGCAGTGGAAGACAGGGGGGTACCTACAATGAGCAGTTCTTC
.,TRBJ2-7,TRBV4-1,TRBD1,CASSPIGQGSYEQYF,TGCGCCAGCAGTCCCATTGGACAGGGATCGTACGAGCAGTACTTC
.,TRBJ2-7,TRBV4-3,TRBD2,CASSQEGRGVYEQYF,TGCGCCAGCAGCCAAGAAGGGCGGGGGGTCTACGAGCAGTACTTC
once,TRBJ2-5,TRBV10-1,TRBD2,CASSEWSGVQETQYF,TGCGCCAGCAGTGAGTGGAGCGGGGTCCAAGAGACCCAGTACTTC
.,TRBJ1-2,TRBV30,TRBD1,CASSLQGNGYTF,TGTGCCTCGTCCCTACAGGGGAATGGCTACACCTTC
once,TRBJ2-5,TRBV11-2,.,CASSLGAEVAGWETQYF,TGTGCCAGCAGCTTAGGGGCGGAGGTCGCGGGTTGGGAGACCCAGTACTTC
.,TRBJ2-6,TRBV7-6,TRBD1,CASSMAGGEAGANVLTF,TGTGCCAGCAGCATGGCAGGGGGCGAGGCTGGGGCCAACGTCCTGACTTTC
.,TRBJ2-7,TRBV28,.,CASSGLVRGPLSYEQYF,TGTGCCAGCAGTGGTCTTGTGCGGGGGCCCCTATCCTACGAGCAGTACTTC
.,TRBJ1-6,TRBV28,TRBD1,CASSSIPGQIIRPSPLHF,TGTGCCAGCAGTTCTATACCGGGACAGATAATTAGACCTTCACCCCTCCACTTT
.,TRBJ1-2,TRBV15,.,CATSTRGGNGYTF,TGTGCCACCAGCACGCGGGGGGGAAATGGCTACACCTTC
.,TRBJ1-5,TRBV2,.,CASSWGEIQHF,TGTGCCAGCAGCTGGGGCGAGATACAGCATTTT
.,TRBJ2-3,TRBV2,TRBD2,CASVGLAGEGNTQYF,TGTGCCAGCGTCGGACTAGCGGGGGAGGGGAATACGCAGTATTTT
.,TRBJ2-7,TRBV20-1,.,CSAANGYEQYF,TGCAGTGCCGCCAACGGCTACGAGCAGTACTTC
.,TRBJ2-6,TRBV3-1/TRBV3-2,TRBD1,CASSRRQGSLSGANVLTF,TGTGCCAGCAGCCGCCGACAGGGGTCCCTGTCTGGGGCCAACGTCCTGACTTTC
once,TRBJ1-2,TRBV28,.,CASSFPASRGYGGYTF,TGTGCCAGCAGCTTTCCCGCGTCCCGGGGTTATGGAGGCTACACCTTC
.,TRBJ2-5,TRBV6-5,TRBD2,CASSYSGGGPETQYF,TGTGCCAGCAGTTACTCAGGCGGGGGGCCGGAGACCCAGTACTTC
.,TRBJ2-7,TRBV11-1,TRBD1,CASSLLGQVVDEQYF,TGTGCCAGCAGCTTACTTGGACAGGTTGTCGACGAGCAGTACTTC
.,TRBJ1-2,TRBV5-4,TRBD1,CASSSPTGPNYGYTF,TGTGCCAGCAGCTCGCCGACAGGGCCTAACTATGGCTACACCTTC
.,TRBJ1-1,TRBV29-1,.,CSSSGNVNTEAFF,TGCAGCTCTTCAGGGAACGTGAACACTGAAGCTTTCTTT
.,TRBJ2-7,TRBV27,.,CASSFGGQDEQYF,TGTGCCAGCAGTTTCGGGGGGCAGGACGAGCAGTACTTC
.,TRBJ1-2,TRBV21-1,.,CASSKNGGSGGYTF,TGTGCCAGCAGCAAAAATGGCGGGAGCGGTGGCTACACCTTC
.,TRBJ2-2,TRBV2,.,CASSERVQGNTGELFF,TGTGCCAGCAGTGAACGAGTACAGGGCAACACCGGGGAGCTGTTTTTT
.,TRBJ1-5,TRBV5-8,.,CASSPGAGTGDQPQHF,TGTGCCAGCAGCCCCGGGGCGGGGACGGGGGATCAGCCCCAGCATTTT
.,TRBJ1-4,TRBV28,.,CASSSSEGASEKLFF,TGTGCCAGCAGTTCTTCTGAGGGCGCGAGTGAAAAACTGTTTTTT
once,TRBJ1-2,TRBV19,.,CASTNPGFDGYTF,TGTGCCAGTACCAATCCGGGATTTGACGGCTACACCTTC
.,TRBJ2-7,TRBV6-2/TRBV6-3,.,CASTPTGRGSYEQYF,TGTGCCAGCACCCCGACAGGGCGGGGATCCTACGAGCAGTACTTC
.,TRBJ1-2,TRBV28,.,CASRGNSPFYGYTF,TGTGCCAGCAGGGGTAACAGTCCCTTCTATGGCTACACCTTC
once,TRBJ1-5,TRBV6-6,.,CASSADRDPNQPQHF,TGTGCCAGCAGTGCCGACAGAGACCCTAATCAGCCCCAGCATTTT
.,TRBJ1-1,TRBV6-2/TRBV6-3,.,CASSYPEGFGMNTEAFF,TGTGCCAGCAGTTACCCGGAGGGCTTTGGGATGAACACTGAAGCTTTCTTT
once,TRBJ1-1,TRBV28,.,CASSLSPRGSRTEAFF,TGTGCCAGCAGTTTGTCCCCCCGAGGGAGTCGCACTGAAGCTTTCTTT
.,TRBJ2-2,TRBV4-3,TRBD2,CASSQDSGGASGELFF,TGCGCCAGCAGCCAAGACAGCGGGGGGGCCTCCGGGGAGCTGTTTTTT
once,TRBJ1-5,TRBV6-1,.,CASSEVHSSNQPQHF,TGTGCCAGCAGTGAAGTCCACAGTTCCAATCAGCCCCAGCATTTT
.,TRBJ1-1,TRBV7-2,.,CASSLDPVRGVETFF,TGTGCCAGCAGCTTAGACCCCGTTCGCGGGGTTGAGACTTTCTTT
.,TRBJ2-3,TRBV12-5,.,CASGLLGTDTQYF,TGTGCTAGTGGCTTACTCGGCACAGATACGCAGTATTTT
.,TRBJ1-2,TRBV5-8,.,CASSLQGFGYTF,TGTGCCAGCAGCTTACAGGGTTTCGGCTACACCTTC
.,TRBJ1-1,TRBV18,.,CASSLGRGGRNTEAFF,TGTGCCAGCTCACTCGGTAGAGGTGGTAGGAACACTGAAGCTTTCTTT
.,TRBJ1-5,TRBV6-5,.,CASSYRQGNQPQHF,TGTGCCAGCAGTTATCGTCAGGGGAATCAGCCCCAGCATTTT
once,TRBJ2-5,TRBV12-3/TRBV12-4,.,CASSFGGGRAQYF,TGTGCCAGCAGTTTCGGAGGGGGCCGGGCCCAGTACTTC
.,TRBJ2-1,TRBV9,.,CASSALGVAAYNEQFF,TGTGCCAGCAGCGCCTTAGGGGTAGCGGCATACAATGAGCAGTTCTTC
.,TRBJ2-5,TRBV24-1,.,CATSVRSWGGLETQYF,TGTGCCACCAGTGTCCGATCCTGGGGGGGCCTCGAGACCCAGTACTTC
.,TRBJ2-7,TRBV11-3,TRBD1,CASSSTGGEQYF,TGTGCCAGCAGCTCGACAGGGGGCGAGCAGTACTTC
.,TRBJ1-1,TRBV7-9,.,CASSPSPLRSLNTEAFF,TGTGCCAGCAGCCCATCCCCCCTTAGGAGCTTGAACACTGAAGCTTTCTTT
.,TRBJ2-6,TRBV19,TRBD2,CASTAGAGANVLTF,TGTGCCAGTACCGCGGGGGCTGGGGCCAACGTCCTGACTTTC
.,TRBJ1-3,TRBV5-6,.,CASSLALEGKSSGNTIYF,TGTGCCAGCAGCTTGGCCTTGGAGGGGAAAAGCTCTGGAAACACCATATATTTT
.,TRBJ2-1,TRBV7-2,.,CASSSRGADYNEQFF,TGTGCCAGCAGCTCTCGGGGGGCCGACTACAATGAGCAGTTCTTC
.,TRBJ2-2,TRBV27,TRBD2,CASSSGGNGELFF,TGTGCCAGCAGTAGCGGGGGAAACGGGGAGCTGTTTTTT
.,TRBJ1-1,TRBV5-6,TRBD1,CASSWTGSSTEAFF,TGTGCCAGCAGCTGGACAGGGTCGAGCACTGAAGCTTTCTTT
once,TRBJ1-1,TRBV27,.,CASIGAFHTEAFF,TGTGCCAGCATTGGAGCGTTTCACACTGAAGCTTTCTTT